Described below is a single TCR beta chain sequence and its context. Its antigen is not identified. Time point described: late sampling 161 to 241 days after vaccination in three convalescent patients. This CDR3 spans 16 amino acids. The germline CDR1 and CDR2 sequences are MNHEY and SMNVEV (reference sequence). V was shortened by 0 bases and J by 2 bases, with 14 bases between the two germline ends. The sample comes from a study of vaccination and CD4 T cells after COVID-19. Background on the study: Testing by nasal swab PCR showed convalescent patients to be SARS-CoV-2 positive; fewer than 10 were mild and one was severe. Investigators sampled a few convalescent patients at day 14 and days 161 to 241 post-vaccination.

TCRdb re-analysed the PCR reads in MiXCR, keeping a single row per CDR3 protein. The sample has 30,000 or so distinct CDR3 sequences; 50% are singletons. The study's findings and limits: In median terms, SARS-CoV-2-reactive clonotypes went from 21 to 38, a nonsignificant rise.

This clonotype was sampled from a human donor who had recovered from COVID-19. This chain connects TRBV27 to TRBJ2-7; D remains unclear. This specimen consisted of CD4+ T cells from blood, obtained about 7 months after SARS-CoV-2 vaccination. The CDR3 region has the DNA TGTGCCAGCAGTTTATCGTTATCGGATCTCCCCTACGAGCAGTACTTC. This encodes CASSLSLSDLPYEQYF.